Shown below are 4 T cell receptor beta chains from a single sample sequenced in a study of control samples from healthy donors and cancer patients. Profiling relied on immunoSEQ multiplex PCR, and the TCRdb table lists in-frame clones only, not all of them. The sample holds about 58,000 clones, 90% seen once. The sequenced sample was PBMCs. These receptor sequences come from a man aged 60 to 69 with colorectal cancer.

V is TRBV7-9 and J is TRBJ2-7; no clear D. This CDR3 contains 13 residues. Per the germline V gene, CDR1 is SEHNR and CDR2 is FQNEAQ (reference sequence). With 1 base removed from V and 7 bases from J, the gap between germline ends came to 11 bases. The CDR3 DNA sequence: TGTGCCAGCAGCTTAGGTTCCGCTTTAGAGCAGTACTTC. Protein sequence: CASSLGSALEQYF.

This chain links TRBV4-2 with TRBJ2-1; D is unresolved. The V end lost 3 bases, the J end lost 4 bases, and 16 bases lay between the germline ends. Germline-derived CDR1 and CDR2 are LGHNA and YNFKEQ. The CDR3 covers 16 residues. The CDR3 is CASSHLEVQIYNEQFF. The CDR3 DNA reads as TGTGCCAGCAGCCACCTCGAGGTACAGATTTACAATGAGCAGTTCTTC.

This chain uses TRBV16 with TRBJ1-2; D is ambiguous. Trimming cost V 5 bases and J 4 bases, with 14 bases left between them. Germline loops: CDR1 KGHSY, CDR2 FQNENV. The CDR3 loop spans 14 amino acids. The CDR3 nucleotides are TGTGCCAGCAGCGCCAACAGAGAGGGCTATGGCTACACCTTC. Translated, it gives CASSANREGYGYTF.

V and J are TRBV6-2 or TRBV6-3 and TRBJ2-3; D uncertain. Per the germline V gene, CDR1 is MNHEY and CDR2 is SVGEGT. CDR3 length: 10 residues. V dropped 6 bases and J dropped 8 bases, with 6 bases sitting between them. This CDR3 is CASSDRTQYF. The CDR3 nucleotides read TGTGCCAGCAGCGATCGTACGCAGTATTTT.